This T cell receptor beta chain was sequenced in a study of cytomegalovirus exposure and HLA in healthy donors. Samples came from healthy bone marrow donors. General study findings and limits: For presence/absence analyses, sequencing depth was assumed to be roughly uniform across donors. The productive fraction for most TCR beta V segments was about 87% or about 30% in an earlier analysis. The classifier reportedly diagnosed cytomegalovirus status with high sensitivity and specificity.

The CDR3 loop spans 14 amino acids. The V and J ends lost 6 bases and 0 bases respectively, with 9 bases between them. Germline assignment: CDR1 MDHEN and CDR2 SYDVKM. Comments on this clone: Its antigen is undetermined.

The study ran its PCR with 60 Vbeta and 13 Jbeta primers. This table comes from immunoSEQ multiplex PCR, and its TCRdb copy is limited to in-frame clones, with some not included. Of about 98,000 clones listed, less than 70% are singletons. The V gene is TRBV28, the J gene TRBJ1-5, with a weak D call TRBD1 (5 bases). The clonotype was recovered from a female donor in good health and CMV-seronegative. The sample comprised PBMCs. The CDR3 region is CASRDSHSNQPQHF. In DNA, the CDR3 is TGTGCCAGCAGAGACAGCCATAGCAATCAGCCCCAGCATTTT. Drawing the rest from reference TRBV28 and TRBJ1-5, the complete variable domain is DVKVTQSSRYLVKRTGEKVFLECVQDMDHENMFWYRQDPGLGLRLIYFSYDVKMKEKGDIPEGYSVSREKKERFSLILESASTNQTSMYLCASRDSHSNQPQHFGDGTRLSIL.